This T cell receptor beta chain was recorded in a study of blood T cells in healthy people across ages. Whole-study context: The capture of about one barcoded beta molecule per two T cells was achieved by template switching.

Whole-study results and caveats: In long-lived donors, naive CD4+ cell counts and diversity exceeded those of aged donors.

This clonotype was detected a few times. What it recognizes is unknown. CDR1 DFQATT and CDR2 SNEGSKA come from the germline V gene (reference sequence). The CDR3 covers 13 residues. V dropped 5 bases and J dropped 5; count of bases not matched to a gene: 6. Sample-barcoded 5' priming and a J-beta primer mix drove a second PCR of about 6 to 12 cycles. A template-switch adaptor with 12 random nucleotides tagged each cDNA molecule. From the 5' RACE reads, TCRdb called clonotypes with MiXCR, one entry per CDR3 protein. The repertoire has around 1,500,000 distinct CDR3 sequences, 28% of them found once; the top ten carry 7.7%.

Sequenced sample: blood. The clonotype comes from a woman aged 25 to 45 in good health. V is TRBV20-1 and J is TRBJ2-5; 9 nucleotides match TRBD1. The CDR3 loop is CSALDRGSETQYF. The CDR3 nucleotides are TGCAGTGCTCTGGACAGGGGCTCGGAGACCCAGTACTTC.